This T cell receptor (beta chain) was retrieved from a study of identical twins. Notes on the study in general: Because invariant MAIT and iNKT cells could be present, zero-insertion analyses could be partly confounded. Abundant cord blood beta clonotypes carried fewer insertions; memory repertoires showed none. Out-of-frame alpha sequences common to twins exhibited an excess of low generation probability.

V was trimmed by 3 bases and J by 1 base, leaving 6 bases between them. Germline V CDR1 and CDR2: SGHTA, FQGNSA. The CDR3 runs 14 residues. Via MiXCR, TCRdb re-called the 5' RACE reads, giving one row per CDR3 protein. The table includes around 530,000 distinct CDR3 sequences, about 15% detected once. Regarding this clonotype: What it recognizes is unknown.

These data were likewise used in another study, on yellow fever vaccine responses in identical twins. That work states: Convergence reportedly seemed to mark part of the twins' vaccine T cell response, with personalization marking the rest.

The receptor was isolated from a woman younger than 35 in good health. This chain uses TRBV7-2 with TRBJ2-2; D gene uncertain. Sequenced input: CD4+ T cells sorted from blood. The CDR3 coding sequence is TGTGCCAGCAGCTTTGCTAGGAACACCGGGGAGCTGTTTTTT. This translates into CASSFARNTGELFF. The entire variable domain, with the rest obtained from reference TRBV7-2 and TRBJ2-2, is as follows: GAGVSQSPSNKVTEKGKDVELRCDPISGHTALYWYRQSLGQGLEFLIYFQGNSAPDKSGLPSDRFSAERTGGSVSTLTIQRTQQEDSAVYLCASSFARNTGELFFGEGSRLTVL.